These 21 T cell receptor beta chains share one sample of origin, sequenced in a study of blood T cells in healthy people across ages. Next came a second PCR, run for roughly 7 to 12 cycles, which used a sample-barcoded 5' primer along with a J-beta primer mix. From the 5' RACE reads, TCRdb called clonotypes with MiXCR, one entry per CDR3 protein. The repertoire consists of over 750,000 distinct CDR3 sequences, with about 25% occurring once and the leading ten covering more than 8.5%. The same data also went into a second study, on T cells of mothers and their children.

The sample comprised blood. These TCRs come from a boy aged 5-17 years in good health.

V gene TRBV18 combines with J gene TRBJ2-7; D gene ambiguous. The DNA end is a closer match to TRBJ2-5, so the J assignment may be wrong. There are 14 residues in the CDR3. Germline V gene lookup returns CDR1 KGHSH and CDR2 LQKENI. CDR3 in amino acids: CASSPPQGRETQYF. The CDR3 nucleotides read TGTGCCAGCTCACCCCCCCAAGGGCGTGAGACCCAGTACTTC.

The chain recombines TRBV4-1 with TRBJ2-1, with 8 bases matching TRBD2. The CDR3 has 17 residues. Germline V gene lookup returns CDR1 MGHRA and CDR2 YSYEKL. The J segment lost 6 bases and the V segment lost 3 bases, leaving 13 bases of the junction unmatched. The CDR3 protein is CASSQRPEGLVINEQFF. The CDR3 DNA is TGCGCCAGCAGCCAGAGACCCGAGGGACTAGTCATCAATGAGCAGTTCTTC.

This sequence joins TRBV5-1 and TRBJ2-1, with unresolved D. There are 12 residues in the CDR3. CDR1 is SGHRS and CDR2 is YFSETQ in the germline V gene. V lost 5 bases and J lost 1, with 4 bases in between. DNA of the CDR3: TGCGCCAGCAGTATTTCCTACAATGAGCAGTTCTTC. It translates to CASSISYNEQFF.

For this clonotype: The junction differs from germline at one of its ends, possibly a read error. The chain links TRBV29-1 to TRBJ2-5; no firm D call. The CDR3 runs to 13 residues. Germline lookup yields CDR1 SQVTM and CDR2 ANQGSEA. The CDR3: CSVDPVYQATQYF. CDR3 nucleotide sequence: TGCAGCGTTGACCCAGTGTACCAAGCGACCCAGTACTTC.

The chain employs TRBV27 and TRBJ1-2; the match to TRBD1 covers 9 bases. Germline values: CDR1 MNHEY, CDR2 SMNVEV (reference sequence). V dropped 6 bases and J dropped 6; count of bases not matched to a gene: 5. There are 13 residues in the CDR3. The CDR3 DNA follows: TGTGCCAGCAGCCGGACAGGGGACCATGGCTACACCTTC. Its protein product is CASSRTGDHGYTF.

This clonotype showed up just a few times. The chain joins TRBV5-6 to TRBJ2-1; D is possibly TRBD1 or TRBD2 (5 bases each). CDR1 and CDR2 from the germline V gene are SGHDT and YYEEEE. Trimming pared 4 bases from V and 5 bases from J, leaving 22 bases between. CDR3 length equals 17 residues. For the CDR3, the DNA is TGTGCCAGCAGCGGGTTCATTGGGGACCTACTACACAATGAGCAGTTCTTC. It is translated as CASSGFIGDLLHNEQFF.

The V and J genes are TRBV5-1 and TRBJ2-5, with 10 bases lining up with TRBD1. The trim removed 1 base at V and 4 bases at J, leaving 7 bases unmatched. The length of the CDR3 is 16 residues. Germline V gene lookup returns CDR1 SGHRS and CDR2 YFSETQ. The CDR3 nucleotides are TGCGCCAGCAGCTTGATGGGACAGGGGCGAGGAGAGACCCAGTACTTC. Translation gives CASSLMGQGRGETQYF. The entire variable domain, with the rest obtained from reference TRBV5-1 and TRBJ2-5, is as follows: KAGVTQTPRYLIKTRGQQVTLSCSPISGHRSVSWYQQTPGQGLQFLFEYFSETQRNKGNFPGRFSGRQFSNSRSEMNVSTLELGDSALYLCASSLMGQGRGETQYFGPGTRLLVL.

The rearrangement links TRBV29-1 to TRBJ2-2; D is perhaps TRBD1 or TRBD2 (5 bases each). The V gene's germline CDR1 is SQVTM and CDR2 ANQGSEA. The CDR3 is made up of 14 amino acids. V lost 6 bases and J lost 7, with 18 bases in between. The CDR3 reads CSVPGEGVHGELFF. CDR3 sequence (DNA): TGCAGCGTCCCCGGGGAAGGGGTGCACGGGGAGCTGTTTTTT.

The chain uses TRBV7-9 and TRBJ2-5; 10 bases are shared with TRBD2. CDR1 and CDR2 (germline): SEHNR, FQNEAQ (reference sequence). There are 15 residues in the CDR3. V shed 1 base and J 11 bases; nucleotides not matched to a gene: 10. DNA of the CDR3: TGTGCCAGCAGCTTAGTGCCAGCGGGGGGGCAAGAGCAGTACTTC. Translation gives CASSLVPAGGQEQYF. Variable domain in full (rest from reference TRBV7-9 and TRBJ2-5): DTGVSQNPRHKITKRGQNVTFRCDPISEHNRLYWYRQTLGQGPEFLTYFQNEAQLEKSRLLSDRFSAERPKGSFSTLEIQRTEQGDSAMYLCASSLVPAGGQEQYFGPGTRLLVL.

Only a few counts were recorded for this clonotype. The chain carries TRBV7-2 and TRBJ1-2; D remains ambiguous. Deletions cut 2 bases from V and 4 bases from J, with 17 bases between. Germline V gene sequence: CDR1 SGHTA, CDR2 FQGNSA. The CDR3 extends over 16 amino acids. The CDR3 sequence is CASSLIKGSYFYGYTF. The CDR3 region has the DNA TGTGCCAGCAGCTTAATTAAAGGGTCCTACTTCTATGGCTACACCTTC.

This clonotype showed up just a few times. The rearrangement joins TRBV7-2 to TRBJ1-6; 7 nucleotides match TRBD1. CDR3 size: 17 residues. J lost 1 base, V lost 4 bases, and 7 bases had no gene match. Germline loops: CDR1 SGHTA, CDR2 FQGNSA. The CDR3 region has the DNA TGTGCCAGCAGCTACGGGACAGATTTTTCCTATAATTCACCCCTCCACTTT. Translated, it gives CASSYGTDFSYNSPLHF.

The chain couples TRBV9 to TRBJ2-7; either TRBD1 or TRBD2 may supply D (5 bases each). The CDR3 is 15 amino acids. CDR1 and CDR2 (germline): SGDLS, YYNGEE. V dropped 4 bases and J dropped 4 bases, with 18 bases sitting between them. The CDR3 reads CASSTDPGPFYEQYF. The CDR3 coding sequence is TGTGCCAGCAGCACAGACCCGGGACCCTTTTACGAGCAGTACTTC.

This chain connects TRBV29-1 to TRBJ2-5; no firm D call. Per germline, CDR1 SQVTM and CDR2 ANQGSEA. The CDR3 extends over 12 amino acids. Between the trimmed V and J ends, which lost 8 bases and 5 bases, there was a span of 15 bases. The CDR3 DNA reads as TGCAGCTTCTACGGAGCCAGCGAGACCCAGTACTTC. This encodes CSFYGASETQYF.

This clonotype was found a few times. The junction departs from the called germline gene at one end, perhaps through a read error. V usage is TRBV5-1 and J usage is TRBJ1-6, with D possibly being TRBD1 (6 bases). Germline V gene lookup returns CDR1 SGHRS and CDR2 YFSETQ. The CDR3 runs 13 residues. CDR3 DNA sequence: TGCGCCGGCAGCCGCGCAGGGGATTCACCCCTCCACTTT. Translating gives CAGSRAGDSPLHF. Drawing the rest from reference TRBV5-1 and TRBJ1-6, the complete variable domain is KAGVTQTPRYLIKTRGQQVTLSCSPISGHRSVSWYQQTPGQGLQFLFEYFSETQRNKGNFPGRFSGRQFSNSRSEMNVSTLELGDSALYLCAGSRAGDSPLHFGNGTRLTVT.

This clonotype was observed a handful of times. CDR3 protein: CASSLALGVQYF. The CDR3 coding sequence is TGTGCCAGCAGCTTAGCGCTAGGGGTGCAGTACTTC. This sequence joins TRBV11-2 and TRBJ2-5; maybe TRBD1 (5 bases). With 1 base removed from V and 11 bases from J, the gap between germline ends came to 11 bases. The CDR3 runs to 12 residues. Germline CDR1 SGHAT, CDR2 FQNNGV.

The V gene is TRBV5-1, the J gene TRBJ1-1; TRBD1 might be the D (5 bases). The germline gives CDR1 SGHRS, CDR2 YFSETQ. This CDR3 is 14 amino acids long. The ends were cut back, 4 bases at V and 5 bases at J, with 15 bases in the middle. The CDR3 DNA reads as TGCGCCAGCAGCGGGGGGGTTGCGGAAACTGAAGCTTTCTTT. It is translated as CASSGGVAETEAFF.

The chain joins TRBV12-3 or TRBV12-4 to TRBJ1-1; 9 nucleotides align to TRBD1. With V trimmed by 5 bases and J by 1 base, 2 bases remained unmatched. The CDR3 has 14 residues. CDR3 sequence reads: CASSQTGGNTEAFF. The CDR3 bases are TGTGCCAGCAGTCAGACAGGGGGGAACACTGAAGCTTTCTTT.

This clonotype was observed a few times. J is TRBJ2-7 and V is TRBV20-1; D unclear. Germline assignment: CDR1 DFQATT and CDR2 SNEGSKA (reference sequence). The CDR3 covers 12 residues. Trimming left V 4 bases short and J 0 bases short, with 7 bases between. CDR3 in amino acids: CSATMSSYEQYF. CDR3 DNA sequence: TGCAGTGCTACGATGAGCTCCTACGAGCAGTACTTC.

The chain joins TRBV10-3 to TRBJ2-7; 8 nucleotides line up with TRBD1. After removal of 0 bases from V and 2 bases from J, the junction contained 12 bases not matched to a gene. Germline lookup yields CDR1 ENHRY and CDR2 SYGVKD. This CDR3 region has 18 residues. The CDR3 spells CAISESTGESLRPYEQYF. CDR3 sequence (DNA): TGTGCCATCAGTGAGTCGACAGGGGAATCGCTGCGGCCCTACGAGCAGTACTTC.

The DNA for the CDR3 is TGCAGTGCTAGAGATAAAGCGGGATACTTTTACGAGCAGTACTTC. Translation gives CSARDKAGYFYEQYF. The chain is built from TRBV20-1 and TRBJ2-7; 7 nucleotides match TRBD2. The CDR3 is 15 residues long. The V gene end was trimmed by 0 bases and the J gene end by 4 bases; junction bases not matched to a gene: 9. From germline, CDR1 is DFQATT and CDR2 SNEGSKA (reference sequence).

This clonotype has just a few counts. The rearrangement links TRBV29-1 to TRBJ2-1; TRBD2 matches at 9 bases. CDR1 SQVTM and CDR2 ANQGSEA come from the germline V gene. This CDR3 is 14 amino acids long. J lost 8 bases, V lost 5 bases, and 10 bases had no gene match. Written as DNA, the CDR3 is TGCAGCGTTAGGAAGTCTAGCGGGACCGATGAGCAGTTCTTC. It specifies CSVRKSSGTDEQFF.